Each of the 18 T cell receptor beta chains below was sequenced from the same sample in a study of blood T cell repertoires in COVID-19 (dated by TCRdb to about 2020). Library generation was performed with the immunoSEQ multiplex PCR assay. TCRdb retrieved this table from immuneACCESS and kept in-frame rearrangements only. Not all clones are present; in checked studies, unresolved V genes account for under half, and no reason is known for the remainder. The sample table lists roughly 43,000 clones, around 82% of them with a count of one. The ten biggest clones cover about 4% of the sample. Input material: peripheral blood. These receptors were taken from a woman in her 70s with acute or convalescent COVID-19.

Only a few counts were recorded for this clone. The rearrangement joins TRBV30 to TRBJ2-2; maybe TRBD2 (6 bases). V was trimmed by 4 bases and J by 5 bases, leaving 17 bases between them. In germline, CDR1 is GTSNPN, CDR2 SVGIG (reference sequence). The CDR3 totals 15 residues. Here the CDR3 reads CAWMSSGVGTGELFF. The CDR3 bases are TGTGCCTGGATGTCGTCGGGAGTTGGGACCGGGGAGCTGTTTTTT.

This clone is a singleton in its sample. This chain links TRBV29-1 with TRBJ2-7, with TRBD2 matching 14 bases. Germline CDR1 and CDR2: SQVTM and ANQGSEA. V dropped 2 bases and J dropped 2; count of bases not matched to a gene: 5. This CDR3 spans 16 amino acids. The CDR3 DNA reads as TGCAGCGTTGAACCCGGACTAGCGGGAGGCACCTACGAGCAGTACTTC. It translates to CSVEPGLAGGTYEQYF.

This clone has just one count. DNA of the CDR3: TGTGCCAGCAGCCCACTAGCGGGAGGAGGAGAGCAGTTCTTC. This sequence encodes CASSPLAGGGEQFF. The rearrangement joins TRBV3-1 (or the pseudogene TRBV3-2) to TRBJ2-1, with 12 bases lining up with TRBD2. V trimming: 4 bases; J trimming: 10 bases; junction bases outside the gene matches: 5. The CDR3 length is 14 residues. Germline CDR1 LGHDT, CDR2 YNNKEL (reference sequence).

CDR3 in amino acids: CASSLERGSYGYTF. CDR3 coding DNA: TGTGCCAGCAGCTTAGAGAGAGGCAGCTATGGCTACACCTTC. The chain recombines TRBV7-9 with TRBJ1-2, with D unresolved. V was clipped by 1 base and J by 4 bases, with 10 bases between them. CDR1 SEHNR and CDR2 FQNEAQ come from the germline V gene (reference sequence). This CDR3 has 14 residues.

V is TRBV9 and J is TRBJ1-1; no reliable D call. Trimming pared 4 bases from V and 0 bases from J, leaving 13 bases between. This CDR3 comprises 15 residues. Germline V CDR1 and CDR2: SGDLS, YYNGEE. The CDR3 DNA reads TGTGCCAGCAGCCCCACCTCGGGGATGAACACTGAAGCTTTCTTT. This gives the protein CASSPTSGMNTEAFF.

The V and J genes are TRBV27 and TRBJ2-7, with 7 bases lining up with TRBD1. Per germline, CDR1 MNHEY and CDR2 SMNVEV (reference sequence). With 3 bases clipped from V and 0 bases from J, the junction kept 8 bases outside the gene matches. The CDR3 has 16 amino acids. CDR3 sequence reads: CASSFTGVGGSYEQYF. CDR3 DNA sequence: TGTGCCAGCAGTTTTACAGGGGTAGGGGGCTCCTACGAGCAGTACTTC.

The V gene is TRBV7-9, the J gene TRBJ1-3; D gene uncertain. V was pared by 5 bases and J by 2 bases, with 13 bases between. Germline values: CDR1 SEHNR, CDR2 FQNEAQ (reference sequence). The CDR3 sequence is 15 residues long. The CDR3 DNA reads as TGTGCCAGCAGCCCGACCAGGCTGGCTGGAAACACCATATATTTT. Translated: CASSPTRLAGNTIYF.

The CDR3 sequence: CASTPRQNTEAFF. CDR3 DNA: TGTGCCAGTACCCCGCGTCAGAACACTGAAGCTTTCTTT. The V call is TRBV19, the J call TRBJ1-1; D remains ambiguous. Trimming took 7 bases from V and 1 from J, leaving 10 bases between them. The CDR3 has 13 residues. Germline V CDR1 and CDR2: LNHDA, SQIVND (reference sequence).

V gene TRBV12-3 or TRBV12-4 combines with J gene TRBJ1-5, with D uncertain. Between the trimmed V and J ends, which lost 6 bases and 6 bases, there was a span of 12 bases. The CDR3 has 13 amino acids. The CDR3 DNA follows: TGTGCCAGCAGCCCCAGTACGGGTCAGCCCCAGCATTTT. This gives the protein CASSPSTGQPQHF.

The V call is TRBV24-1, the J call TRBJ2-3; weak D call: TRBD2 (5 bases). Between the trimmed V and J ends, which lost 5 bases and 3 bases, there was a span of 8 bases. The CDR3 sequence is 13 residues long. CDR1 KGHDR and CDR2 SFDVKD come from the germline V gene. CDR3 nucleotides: TGTGCCACCAGTGCGCCGGGAACAGATACGCAGTATTTT. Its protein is CATSAPGTDTQYF.

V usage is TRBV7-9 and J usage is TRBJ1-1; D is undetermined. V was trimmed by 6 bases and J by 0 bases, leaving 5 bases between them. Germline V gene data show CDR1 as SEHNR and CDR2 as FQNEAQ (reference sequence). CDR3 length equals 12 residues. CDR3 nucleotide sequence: TGTGCCAGCAGTCCTCTGAACACTGAAGCTTTCTTT. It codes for CASSPLNTEAFF.

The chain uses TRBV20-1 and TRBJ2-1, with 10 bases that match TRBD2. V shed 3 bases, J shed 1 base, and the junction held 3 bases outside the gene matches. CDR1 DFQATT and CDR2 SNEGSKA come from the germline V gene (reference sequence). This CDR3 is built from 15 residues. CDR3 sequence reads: CSASGGLASYNEQFF. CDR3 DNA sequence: TGCAGTGCTAGTGGGGGACTAGCGTCCTACAATGAGCAGTTCTTC.

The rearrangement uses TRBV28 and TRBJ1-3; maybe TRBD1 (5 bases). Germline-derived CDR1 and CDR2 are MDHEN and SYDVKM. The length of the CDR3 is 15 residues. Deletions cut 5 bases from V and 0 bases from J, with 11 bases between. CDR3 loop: CASSLSGPSGNTIYF. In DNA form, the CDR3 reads TGTGCCAGCAGTCTCTCAGGGCCCTCTGGAAACACCATATATTTT.

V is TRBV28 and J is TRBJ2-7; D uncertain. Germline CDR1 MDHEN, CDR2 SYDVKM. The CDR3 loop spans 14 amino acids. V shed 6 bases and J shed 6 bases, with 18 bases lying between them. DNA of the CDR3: TGTGCCAGCAGCCCGGCAGGTTTTCGGATCGAGCAGTACTTC. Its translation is CASSPAGFRIEQYF.

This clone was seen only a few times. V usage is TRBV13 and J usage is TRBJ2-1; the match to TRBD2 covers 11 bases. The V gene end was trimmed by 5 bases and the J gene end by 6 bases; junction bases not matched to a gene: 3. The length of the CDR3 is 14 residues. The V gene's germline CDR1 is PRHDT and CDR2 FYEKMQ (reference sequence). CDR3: CASSPGLAANEQFF. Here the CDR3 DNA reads TGTGCCAGCAGCCCGGGACTAGCGGCCAATGAGCAGTTCTTC.

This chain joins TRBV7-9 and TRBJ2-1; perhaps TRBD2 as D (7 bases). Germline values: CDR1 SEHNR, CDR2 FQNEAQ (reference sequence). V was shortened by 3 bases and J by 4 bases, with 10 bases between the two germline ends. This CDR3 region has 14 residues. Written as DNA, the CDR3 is TGTGCCAGCAGCTTCAGCGGGACATACAATGAGCAGTTCTTC. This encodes CASSFSGTYNEQFF.

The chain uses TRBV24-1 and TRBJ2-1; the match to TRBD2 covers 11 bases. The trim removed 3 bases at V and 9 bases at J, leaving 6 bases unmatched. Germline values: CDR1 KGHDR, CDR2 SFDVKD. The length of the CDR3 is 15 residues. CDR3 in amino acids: CATSDPGTSGREQFF. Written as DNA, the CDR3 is TGTGCCACCAGTGATCCTGGGACTAGCGGTCGTGAGCAGTTCTTC.

The chain's CDR3 is CASSEQGVLTTNEKLFF. The CDR3 DNA reads as TGTGCCAGCTCGGAACAGGGGGTCCTAACAACTAATGAAAAACTGTTTTTT. The V call is TRBV18, the J call TRBJ1-4; 8 positions agree with TRBD1. Germline lookup yields CDR1 KGHSH and CDR2 LQKENI. The CDR3 totals 17 residues. Trimming took 6 bases from V and 0 from J; bases not matched to a gene: 9. Looking up the rest from reference TRBV18 and TRBJ1-4 gives the full variable domain: NAGVMQNPRHLVRRRGQEARLRCSPMKGHSHVYWYRQLPEEGLKFMVYLQKENIIDESGMPKERFSAEFPKEGPSILRIQQVVRGDSAAYFCASSEQGVLTTNEKLFFGSGTQLSVL.